This TCR beta chain was recovered during a study of cytomegalovirus exposure and HLA in healthy donors. PCR involved 60 Vbeta and 13 Jbeta primers. Sequencing used immunoSEQ multiplex PCR; TCRdb keeps in-frame clones, though not all of them. The table includes 75,000 to 90,000 clones, around 78% detected once. The germline gives CDR1 KGHSH, CDR2 LQKENI. The CDR3 contains 15 residues. The V and J ends lost 3 bases and 0 bases respectively, with 10 bases between them. The sequenced material came from PBMCs. The sequence was collected from a male donor in good health and CMV-seropositive. The chain is built from TRBV18 and TRBJ2-3; D is ambiguous. CDR3 nucleotides: TGTGCCAGCTCACCGCTGACAAGTAGCACAGATACGCAGTATTTT. Protein sequence: CASSPLTSSTDTQYF. Supplemented by reference TRBV18 and TRBJ2-3, the full variable domain reads NAGVMQNPRHLVRRRGQEARLRCSPMKGHSHVYWYRQLPEEGLKFMVYLQKENIIDESGMPKERFSAEFPKEGPSILRIQQVVRGDSAAYFCASSPLTSSTDTQYFGPGTRLTVL.